This entry lists 18 T cell receptor beta chains sequenced from one sample in a study of CD8+CD57+ T cells in acquired aplastic anemia. TCR beta VDJ and CDR3 profiling used genomic DNA as template. TCRdb re-called the reads with MiXCR, one entry per CDR3 protein. The table shows hundreds of thousands of distinct CDR3 sequences, with around a third occurring only once. In patients chosen for sequencing, flow cytometry had shown CD8+CD57+ cell expansion. The specimen was sorted CD4+, CD8+, or CD8+CD57+ T cells (not recorded which) from PBMCs. The receptors were gathered from a human donor with aplastic anemia.

The chain couples TRBV25-1 to TRBJ1-6; 8 positions agree with TRBD1. The CDR3 sequence is 17 residues long. Trimming took 5 bases from V and 7 from J; bases not matched to a gene: 13. From germline, CDR1 is MGHDK and CDR2 SYGVNS. The CDR3 nucleotides read TGTGCCAGCAGTCCAAATTCGCCCAGGGGGCGGAATTCACCCCTCCACTTT. Amino acid sequence: CASSPNSPRGRNSPLHF.

A remark on this clonotype: A read error is possible here, since a much larger clone lies one base away. The chain is built from TRBV25-1 and TRBJ2-2; either TRBD1 or TRBD2 may supply D (5 bases each). V was cut by 11 bases and J by 7 bases, with 20 bases left in between. There are 14 residues in the CDR3. Looked up from germline, CDR1 is MGHDK and CDR2 is SYGVNS. The CDR3 loop reads CAAAGAGYGGELFF. The CDR3 DNA is TGTGCCGCGGCCGGGGCAGGGTATGGCGGGGAGCTGTTTTTT.

This clonotype was counted a few times. CDR3 coding DNA: TGTGCCAGCAGGACTAGCGTCTCCTACGAGCAGTACTTC. This translates into CASRTSVSYEQYF. The gene calls are TRBV10-3 and TRBJ2-7; 9 positions match TRBD2. The germline CDR1 and CDR2 sequences are ENHRY and SYGVKD. V lost 10 bases, J lost 0 bases, and 4 bases stayed unmatched. The CDR3 loop spans 13 amino acids.

This CDR3 reads CASKGQDTRQEQYF. In DNA form, the CDR3 reads TGTGCCAGCAAAGGACAGGACACACGTCAAGAGCAGTACTTC. V gene TRBV19 combines with J gene TRBJ2-7; 7 bases are shared with TRBD1. This CDR3 has 14 amino acids. V was pared by 9 bases and J by 7 bases, with 15 bases of the junction left unmatched. From germline, CDR1 is LNHDA and CDR2 SQIVND (reference sequence).

The chain recombines TRBV9 with TRBJ1-4; D may be TRBD1 (6 bases). Germline CDR1 is SGDLS and CDR2 is YYNGEE. This CDR3 has 14 amino acids. The V and J ends lost 4 bases and 12 bases respectively, with 19 bases between them. CDR3 nucleotides: TGTGCCAGCAGCCCACTTGGGGACAACAAACAACTGTTTTTT. Translating gives CASSPLGDNKQLFF. The whole variable domain, filled in from reference TRBV9 and TRBJ1-4, reads DSGVTQTPKHLITATGQRVTLRCSPRSGDLSVYWYQQSLDQGLQFLIQYYNGEERAKGNILERFSAQQFPDLHSELNLSSLELGDSALYFCASSPLGDNKQLFFGSGTQLSVL.

This clonotype was found a few times. This chain connects TRBV7-2 to TRBJ2-3, with D possibly TRBD1 on 6 matching bases. Germline CDR1 and CDR2: SGHTA and FQGNSA. The ends were cut back, 4 bases at V and 3 bases at J, with 11 bases in the middle. The length of the CDR3 is 14 residues. The CDR3 sequence is CASSWGQGTDTQYF. DNA of the CDR3: TGTGCCAGCAGCTGGGGGCAGGGAACAGATACGCAGTATTTT.

This clonotype was seen at least ten times. The chain has TRBV10-3 and TRBJ2-7, with 10 bases that match TRBD2. CDR3 length equals 14 residues. Unmatched junction bases numbered 7, after V lost 6 bases and J lost 5 bases. Germline loops: CDR1 ENHRY, CDR2 SYGVKD. CDR3 protein: CAISPLAGVHEQYF. Written as DNA, the CDR3 is TGTGCCATCAGCCCCCTAGCGGGAGTCCACGAGCAGTACTTC.

The chain has TRBV20-1 and TRBJ2-2; no firm D call. Germline values: CDR1 DFQATT, CDR2 SNEGSKA (reference sequence). V was trimmed by 3 bases and J by 1 base, leaving 3 bases between them. CDR3 length: 12 amino acids. CDR3 bases: TGCAGTGCTAGTCAGAACACCGGGGAGCTGTTTTTT. Translated: CSASQNTGELFF.

This clonotype was observed once. The gene calls are TRBV2 and TRBJ1-2, with 8 bases aligning to TRBD1. Trimming at V came to 11 bases and at J to 7 bases, leaving 12 bases not matched to a gene. The germline V gene has CDR1 SNHLY and CDR2 FYNNEI. This CDR3 is 13 amino acids long. DNA for the CDR3: TGTGCCGGACAGGGAGGGGGCAGTGGTGGCTACACCTTC. It is translated as CAGQGGGSGGYTF.

This clonotype was counted at least ten times. The chain has TRBV12-3 or TRBV12-4 and TRBJ2-7; a weak D match, TRBD1 (6 bases). Trimming cost V 8 bases and J 5 bases, with 16 bases left between them. This CDR3 has 13 residues. CDR3 sequence reads: CASRHRVKNEQYF. The DNA of the CDR3 is TGTGCCAGCCGACACAGGGTGAAAAACGAGCAGTACTTC.

The chain has TRBV6-5 and TRBJ2-7; 11 bases align to TRBD2. V dropped 1 base and J dropped 2; count of bases not matched to a gene: 7. Germline CDR1 reads MNHEY; CDR2 reads SVGAGI. CDR3 size: 17 residues. DNA of the CDR3: TGTGCCAGCAGTTACTTCAACAAACTAGCGGGGGCCTACGAGCAGTACTTC. This gives the protein CASSYFNKLAGAYEQYF.

The chain has TRBV19 and TRBJ2-2, with 8 bases identical to TRBD1. The ends lost 2 bases at V and 1 base at J; junction bases unmatched: 3. Germline CDR1 and CDR2: LNHDA and SQIVND (reference sequence). CDR3 length: 16 residues. CDR3 residues: CASSITGTGNTGELFF. The CDR3 nucleotides are TGTGCCAGTAGTATAACCGGGACAGGGAACACCGGGGAGCTGTTTTTT.

With respect to this clonotype: The junction does not match germline at one end; this may be a read error. The rearrangement uses TRBV6-5 and TRBJ1-5; 9 bases match TRBD1. The CDR3 has 16 amino acids. Looked up from germline, CDR1 is MNHEY and CDR2 is SVGAGI. The CDR3 DNA is TGTGCCAGCACTTACAGGTGGGACAGGGACAATCAGCCCCAGCATTTT. Its protein product is CASTYRWDRDNQPQHF.

V usage is TRBV9 and J usage is TRBJ1-3; possible D gene TRBD1, 5 bases. Germline V gives CDR1 SGDLS, CDR2 YYNGEE. V lost 0 bases and J 4 bases, leaving 17 bases between the germline ends. This CDR3 is built from 17 residues. CDR3 residues: CASSVGLWQGEGNTIYF. Written as DNA, the CDR3 is TGTGCCAGCAGCGTAGGGCTGTGGCAGGGCGAAGGAAACACCATATATTTT.

The chain joins TRBV10-3 to TRBJ2-1; 16 bases align to TRBD2. The CDR3 has 17 amino acids. J gave up 4 bases and V 4 bases, and 4 bases lay outside the gene matches. The germline CDR1 and CDR2 sequences are ENHRY and SYGVKD. This chain's CDR3 is CAISGQGLAGGYNEQFF. In nucleotides, the CDR3 is TGTGCCATCAGTGGACAGGGACTAGCGGGGGGGTACAATGAGCAGTTCTTC.

Ten or more counts support this clonotype. The chain employs TRBV12-3 or TRBV12-4 and TRBJ1-3; D not certain. Trimming took off 6 bases at V and 0 bases at J, with 6 bases between the two ends. The CDR3 is 13 amino acids. The chain's CDR3 is CASSPNSGNTIYF. Written as DNA, the CDR3 is TGTGCCAGCAGCCCGAACTCTGGAAACACCATATATTTT.

To note about this clonotype: The CDR3 end shows no conserved phenylalanine or tryptophan, and so a read error is likely. CDR3 sequence: CSVENKDGTAGELFS. The CDR3 region has the DNA TGCAGCGTTGAGAATAAGGACGGGACAGCCGGGGAGCTGTTTTCT. The gene calls are TRBV29-1 and TRBJ2-2; 7 nucleotides agree with TRBD1. Unmatched junction bases numbered 10, after V lost 3 bases and J lost 6 bases. This CDR3 has 15 amino acids. Per germline, CDR1 SQVTM and CDR2 ANQGSEA.

Many counts were recorded for this clonotype. The chain employs TRBV19 and TRBJ2-7; the D is unclear. The CDR3 totals 13 residues. V was trimmed by 6 bases and J by 3 bases, leaving 12 bases between them. CDR1 LNHDA and CDR2 SQIVND come from the germline V gene (reference sequence). DNA for the CDR3: TGTGCCAGTAGGGACCCACCCAGCTACGAGCAGTACTTC. Translation: CASRDPPSYEQYF.